These 23 T cell receptor beta chains were all obtained from the same sample, sequenced in a study of T cell responses to AZD1222 COVID-19 vaccine (dated by TCRdb to about 2021). Per the publication, the time point label means: about 28 days (+/-7) after the second vaccine dose. The receptor library was made with the immunoSEQ multiplex PCR assay. In TCRdb, the immuneACCESS table is reduced to in-frame sequences with V and J assigned. These tables do not hold every clone; where another copy was compared, an unresolved V gene accounts for under half, and the others remain unexplained. A total of 75,000 to 85,000 clones appear in this sample, roughly 88% of them only once. The leading ten clones occupy more than 1.2% of the sample. Sequencing used peripheral blood, obtained 28 days after the second AZD1222 dose. All receptors derive from an adult who received the AZD1222 COVID-19 vaccine.

The V call is TRBV6-6, the J call TRBJ2-7, with 7 positions matching TRBD2. This CDR3 is built from 15 residues. Trimming removed 5 bases from V and 2 bases from J; junction bases left unmatched: 9. Germline V gene sequence: CDR1 MNHNY, CDR2 SVGAGI (reference sequence). CDR3 sequence: CASSQFPSGPYEQYF. In nucleotides, the CDR3 is TGTGCCAGCAGTCAGTTTCCTAGCGGACCCTACGAGCAGTACTTC.

The chain combines TRBV11-3 with TRBJ2-1; D is ambiguous. CDR1 is SGHNT, CDR2 YENEEA, per germline. The V and J ends lost 5 bases and 5 bases respectively, with 7 bases between them. The CDR3 sequence is 12 residues long. The CDR3 reads CASSPENNEQFF. The CDR3 bases are TGTGCCAGCAGCCCCGAAAACAATGAGCAGTTCTTC.

V and J are TRBV30 and TRBJ1-5; D unclear. V gave up 1 base and J gave up 1 base, with 5 bases separating them. The CDR3 covers 13 residues. Germline V CDR1 and CDR2: GTSNPN, SVGIG (reference sequence). CDR3 DNA sequence: TGTGCCTGGAGTGGGGTGAGCAATCAGCCCCAGCATTTT. Its translation is CAWSGVSNQPQHF.

This sequence joins TRBV2 and TRBJ2-7; 9 bases align to TRBD2. The V segment lost 4 bases and the J segment 2 bases; nucleotides outside the gene matches: 3. Germline-derived CDR1 and CDR2 are SNHLY and FYNNEI. This CDR3 is built from 14 residues. CDR3 coding DNA: TGTGCCAGCAGTGCTCTAGCGGGAACCTACGAGCAGTACTTC. As protein: CASSALAGTYEQYF.

The V gene is TRBV7-6, the J gene TRBJ1-1, with 7 positions matching TRBD1. The ends lost 5 bases at V and 5 bases at J; junction bases unmatched: 11. Germline V lookup: CDR1 SGHVS, CDR2 FNYEAQ. This CDR3 has 15 residues. The CDR3 nucleotides are TGTGCCAGCAGCCCACCGACAGGGAAGGGGACTGAAGCTTTCTTT. Protein product: CASSPPTGKGTEAFF.

The rearrangement uses TRBV28 and TRBJ2-2; TRBD1 matches 8 bases. Trimming at V came to 4 bases and at J to 3 bases, leaving 4 bases not matched to a gene. Looked up from germline, CDR1 is MDHEN and CDR2 is SYDVKM. CDR3 length: 15 amino acids. In DNA, the CDR3 is TGTGCCAGCAGTTCCCGACAGGGGTACACCGGGGAGCTGTTTTTT. Residues: CASSSRQGYTGELFF.

The chain couples TRBV9 to TRBJ1-2; TRBD1 agrees at 7 bases. The CDR3 totals 15 residues. V was clipped by 3 bases and J by 4 bases; unmatched bases: 9. Per the germline V gene, CDR1 is SGDLS and CDR2 is YYNGEE. Written as DNA, the CDR3 is TGTGCCAGCAGCGAGCAGGGGGGACAGATCTATGGCTACACCTTC. This gives the protein CASSEQGGQIYGYTF.

V and J are TRBV5-1 and TRBJ1-1; 9 nucleotides agree with TRBD1. With V trimmed by 5 bases and J by 8 bases, 4 bases remained unmatched. Germline V gene lookup returns CDR1 SGHRS and CDR2 YFSETQ. The CDR3 covers 12 residues. The chain's CDR3 is CASSYGTGEAFF. The CDR3 nucleotides read TGCGCCAGCAGTTACGGGACAGGGGAAGCTTTCTTT.

This clone has only one observation. The rearrangement joins TRBV7-9 to TRBJ1-1, with D possibly being TRBD1 (5 bases). In germline, CDR1 is SEHNR, CDR2 FQNEAQ (reference sequence). V was pared by 0 bases and J by 5 bases, with 7 bases between. The CDR3 has 13 amino acids. The CDR3 loop reads CASSLAGETEAFF. Written as DNA, the CDR3 is TGTGCCAGCAGCTTAGCGGGGGAAACTGAAGCTTTCTTT.

V and J are TRBV3-1 (or the pseudogene TRBV3-2) and TRBJ1-4, with D perhaps matching TRBD1 (6 bases). Germline CDR1 is LGHDT and CDR2 is YNNKEL (reference sequence). This CDR3 has 13 amino acids. V lost 2 bases and J 15 bases, leaving 16 bases between the germline ends. The CDR3 sequence is CASSQQETGRVFF. The DNA for the CDR3 is TGTGCCAGCAGCCAACAGGAAACAGGGCGAGTGTTTTTT.

This rearrangement joins TRBV11-2 to TRBJ1-2, with D hard to call. The germline CDR1 and CDR2 sequences are SGHAT and FQNNGV. The CDR3 is 14 residues long. The V gene lost 3 bases and the J gene lost 4 bases, with 12 bases spanning the gap. The DNA for the CDR3 is TGTGCCAGCAGCTTCGGTGGCACCACCTATGGCTACACCTTC. It specifies CASSFGGTTYGYTF.

The chain uses TRBV9 and TRBJ2-1; D not certain. Germline V gene sequence: CDR1 SGDLS, CDR2 YYNGEE. This CDR3 has 13 residues. The ends were cut back, 4 bases at V and 2 bases at J, with 7 bases in the middle. CDR3 sequence reads: CASSQSTYNEQFF. The CDR3 nucleotides read TGTGCCAGCAGCCAAAGTACCTACAATGAGCAGTTCTTC.

V and J are TRBV30 and TRBJ1-6, with unresolved D. CDR3 length: 15 residues. The germline CDR1 and CDR2 sequences are GTSNPN and SVGIG (reference sequence). Trimming took off 3 bases at V and 0 bases at J, with 9 bases between the two ends. As DNA, the CDR3 is TGTGCCTGGAGACCATGGAGCTCCTATAATTCACCCCTCCACTTT. It translates to CAWRPWSSYNSPLHF. Full variable domain (remainder filled in from reference TRBV30 and TRBJ1-6): SQTIHQWPATLVQPVGSPLSLECTVEGTSNPNLYWYRQAAGRGLQLLFYSVGIGQISSEVPQNLSASRPQDRQFILSSKKLLLSDSGFYLCAWRPWSSYNSPLHFGNGTRLTVT.

V is TRBV2 and J is TRBJ2-7; D not resolved. Germline CDR1 and CDR2: SNHLY and FYNNEI. Trimming removed 4 bases at V and 3 bases at J, with 1 base between. The CDR3 is made up of 10 amino acids. CDR3 DNA sequence: TGTGCCAGCAGTGTCTACGAGCAGTACTTC. This translates into CASSVYEQYF.

V usage is TRBV10-3 and J usage is TRBJ2-7; 8 nucleotides align to TRBD2. In germline, CDR1 is ENHRY, CDR2 SYGVKD. There are 15 residues in the CDR3. With 2 bases clipped from V and 0 bases from J, the junction kept 3 bases outside the gene matches. CDR3: CAISEGGGPSYEQYF. The DNA of the CDR3 is TGTGCCATCAGTGAGGGCGGGGGGCCCTCCTACGAGCAGTACTTC.

The V call is TRBV19, the J call TRBJ1-4; D may be TRBD1 (6 bases). Trimming pared 2 bases from V and 10 bases from J, leaving 14 bases between. In germline, CDR1 is LNHDA, CDR2 SQIVND (reference sequence). The CDR3 extends over 14 amino acids. CDR3 protein: CASSIRAGDGKLFF. The CDR3 coding sequence is TGTGCCAGTAGTATAAGGGCAGGGGACGGAAAACTGTTTTTT.

The CDR3 sequence is CASSLVPLTSTDTQYF. The CDR3, as DNA: TGTGCCAGCAGCTTAGTCCCGCTAACTAGCACAGATACGCAGTATTTT. The chain combines TRBV7-2 with TRBJ2-3; no reliable D call. CDR1 and CDR2 from the germline V gene are SGHTA and FQGNSA. The CDR3 is 16 amino acids. The V gene lost 1 base and the J gene lost 0 bases, with 11 bases spanning the gap.

Note on this clone: Compared with germline, one end of the junction differs, possibly owing to a read error. The chain has TRBV12-3 or TRBV12-4 and TRBJ1-2; D gene unclear. There are 11 residues in the CDR3. CDR3 in DNA: TGTGCCAGCAGTTTAGGTCGGGCCATCTACTTC. Translation: CASSLGRAIYF.

This chain connects TRBV9 to TRBJ2-1; perhaps TRBD1 as D (5 bases). The V end lost 4 bases, the J end lost 5 bases, and 13 bases lay between the germline ends. CDR3 size: 14 residues. From germline, CDR1 is SGDLS and CDR2 YYNGEE. The CDR3 reads CASSTFPGHNEQFF. In DNA, the CDR3 is TGTGCCAGCAGCACCTTCCCAGGGCACAATGAGCAGTTCTTC.

The chain joins TRBV12-3 or TRBV12-4 to TRBJ1-5; D gene unclear. The CDR3 loop spans 12 amino acids. V was trimmed by 4 bases and J by 3 bases, leaving 4 bases between them. CDR3 DNA sequence: TGTGCCAGCAGTTACAACAATCAGCCCCAGCATTTT. This sequence encodes CASSYNNQPQHF.

The chain has TRBV2 and TRBJ1-5, with D possibly being TRBD1 (6 bases). V lost 1 base, J lost 9 bases, and 13 bases lay in between. Germline V gives CDR1 SNHLY, CDR2 FYNNEI. CDR3 size: 14 residues. CDR3 coding DNA: TGTGCCAGCAGTGAAGAGACAGGCGCTGGGCCCCAGCATTTT. Translation gives CASSEETGAGPQHF.

The rearrangement links TRBV5-1 to TRBJ2-7; D is uncertain. V was shortened by 4 bases and J by 4 bases, with 6 bases between the two germline ends. Germline CDR1 is SGHRS and CDR2 is YFSETQ. The CDR3 length is 11 residues. The CDR3 coding sequence is TGCGCCAGCAGCAGCGATTACGAGCAGTACTTC. It yields the protein CASSSDYEQYF. The whole variable domain, filled in from reference TRBV5-1 and TRBJ2-7, reads KAGVTQTPRYLIKTRGQQVTLSCSPISGHRSVSWYQQTPGQGLQFLFEYFSETQRNKGNFPGRFSGRQFSNSRSEMNVSTLELGDSALYLCASSSDYEQYFGPGTRLTVT.

CDR3 sequence: CASSQDLGRPNEQFF. CDR3 nucleotides: TGCGCCAGCAGCCAAGATCTGGGGCGTCCCAATGAGCAGTTCTTC. The rearrangement uses TRBV4-3 and TRBJ2-1; D may be TRBD1 (5 bases). V lost 0 bases and J lost 6, with 12 bases in between. CDR3 size: 15 residues. Germline V gives CDR1 LGHNA, CDR2 YSLEER.